A selection of T cell receptor beta chains follows, all from one sample in a study of CD8+ T cells in alopecia areata. Method: immunoSEQ multiplex PCR; TCRdb's copy keeps in-frame clones and lacks some. The data contain under 250,000 clones, just over 65% of them singletons. This material consisted of CD4+ T cells sorted from blood, taken at week 44, from a patient treated with tofacitinib. Receptors were obtained from a human donor with alopecia areata. Each CDR3 is given with its conserved first and last residue. A D gene is named only where the DNA matches it firmly. Clone sizes are given selectively: once, few, many, or a class where the clone is expanded.

clone size | J gene | D gene | V gene | CDR3 protein | CDR3 DNA
NA | TRBJ2-1 | TRBD2 | TRBV5-1 | CASSPGTSLTYNEQFF | TGCGCCAGCAGCCCGGGGACTAGCTTGACCTACAATGAGCAGTTCTTC
few | TRBJ1-1 | NA | TRBV29-1 | CSAHNTEAFF | TGCAGCGCACACAACACTGAAGCTTTCTTT
NA | TRBJ1-5 | NA | TRBV4-1 | CASSQEWEQPQHF | TGCGCCAGCAGCCAAGAGTGGGAACAGCCCCAGCATTTT
NA | TRBJ1-1 | NA | TRBV29-1 | CSVWRGRAEAFF | TGCAGCGTCTGGCGAGGGCGGGCTGAAGCTTTCTTT
few | TRBJ1-2 | NA | TRBV2 | CASKRHNYGYTF | TGTGCCAGCAAAAGACATAACTATGGCTACACCTTC
few | TRBJ1-2 | TRBD1 | TRBV5-1 | CASRETGTGGYTF | TGCGCCAGCAGGGAAACCGGGACAGGGGGCTACACCTTC
NA | TRBJ1-2 | TRBD1 | TRBV7-2 | CASSNDRGSRGYTF | TGTGCCAGCAGCAACGACAGGGGGAGCCGAGGCTACACCTTC
NA | TRBJ2-3 | TRBD2 | TRBV30 | CAWSIRGGTDTQYF | TGTGCCTGGAGTATCCGGGGGGGCACAGATACGCAGTATTTT
NA | TRBJ2-3 | TRBD2 | TRBV5-4 | CASSRLAGVSSTDTQYF | TGTGCCAGCAGCAGACTAGCGGGGGTCTCTAGCACAGATACGCAGTATTTT
NA | TRBJ2-1 | TRBD2 | TRBV29-1 | CSVEWTSTYNEQFF | TGCAGCGTTGAATGGACTAGCACCTACAATGAGCAGTTCTTC
NA | TRBJ2-7 | NA | TRBV5-8 | CASSSKRATSAEQYF | TGTGCCAGCAGCTCAAAAAGGGCTACGTCAGCCGAGCAGTACTTC
NA | TRBJ1-1 | NA | TRBV6-5 | CASSRQQNTEAFF | TGTGCCAGCAGTCGACAGCAGAACACTGAAGCTTTCTTT
NA | TRBJ2-5 | TRBD1 | TRBV29-1 | CSVEIGQGVSMYF | TGCAGCGTTGAAATTGGACAGGGGGTCTCCATGTACTTC
NA | TRBJ2-4 | TRBD1 | TRBV7-2 | CASSLGLGQGKNIQYF | TGTGCCAGCAGCTTAGGGTTGGGACAGGGTAAAAACATTCAGTACTTC
NA | TRBJ2-1 | NA | TRBV29-1 | CSVGGKGDEQFF | TGCAGCGTTGGAGGGAAGGGGGATGAGCAGTTCTTC
NA | TRBJ2-3 | NA | TRBV2 | CASSGGTRSTDTQYF | TGTGCCAGCAGTGGCGGGACCCGTAGCACAGATACGCAGTATTTT
NA | TRBJ2-1 | TRBD1 | TRBV4-1 | CASSQPTGGVYNEQFF | TGCGCCAGCAGCCAACCTACAGGGGGAGTCTACAATGAGCAGTTCTTC
NA | TRBJ2-1 | TRBD2 | TRBV5-1 | CASSLQRGAYNEQFF | TGCGCCAGCAGCTTGCAGCGGGGGGCGTACAATGAGCAGTTCTTC
once | TRBJ1-4 | NA | TRBV4-2 | CASGSDPDSGVLWEKLFF | TGTGCCAGCGGATCCGACCCGGATTCAGGGGTATTGTGGGAAAAACTGTTTTTT
NA | TRBJ2-1 | NA | TRBV7-2 | CASRRGGTYNEQFF | TGTGCCAGCAGGAGGGGCGGGACCTACAATGAGCAGTTCTTC
NA | TRBJ1-2 | NA | TRBV4-3 | CASSPHNGANYGYTF | TGCGCCAGCAGCCCCCATAACGGCGCTAACTATGGCTACACCTTC
NA | TRBJ1-2 | NA | TRBV30 | CAWNHRTGNYGYTF | TGTGCCTGGAACCACAGGACTGGGAACTATGGCTACACCTTC
NA | TRBJ2-5 | NA | TRBV2 | CASSSGLRETQYF | TGTGCCAGCAGTTCGGGGCTTCGGGAGACCCAGTACTTC
NA | TRBJ1-2 | NA | TRBV19 | CASFRSTVGYTF | TGTGCCAGTTTCCGATCGACAGTTGGCTACACCTTC
NA | TRBJ1-6 | NA | TRBV6-5 | CASSWEGRYNSPLHF | TGTGCCAGCAGTTGGGAGGGTAGATACAATTCACCCCTCCACTTT
NA | TRBJ1-2 | NA | TRBV29-1 | CSVMAGSTNYGYTF | TGCAGCGTTATGGCAGGGAGTACTAACTATGGCTACACCTTC
NA | TRBJ2-3 | TRBD2 | TRBV10-3 | CAISEAAGGTDTQYF | TGTGCCATCAGTGAGGCAGCGGGGGGGACAGATACGCAGTATTTT
few | TRBJ1-6 | NA | TRBV6-5 | CASSYARVDSPLHF | TGTGCCAGCAGTTACGCCAGGGTGGATTCACCCCTCCACTTT
few | TRBJ1-6 | NA | TRBV2 | CASRDSIGSPLHF | TGTGCCAGCAGGGACTCCATTGGTTCACCCCTCCACTTT